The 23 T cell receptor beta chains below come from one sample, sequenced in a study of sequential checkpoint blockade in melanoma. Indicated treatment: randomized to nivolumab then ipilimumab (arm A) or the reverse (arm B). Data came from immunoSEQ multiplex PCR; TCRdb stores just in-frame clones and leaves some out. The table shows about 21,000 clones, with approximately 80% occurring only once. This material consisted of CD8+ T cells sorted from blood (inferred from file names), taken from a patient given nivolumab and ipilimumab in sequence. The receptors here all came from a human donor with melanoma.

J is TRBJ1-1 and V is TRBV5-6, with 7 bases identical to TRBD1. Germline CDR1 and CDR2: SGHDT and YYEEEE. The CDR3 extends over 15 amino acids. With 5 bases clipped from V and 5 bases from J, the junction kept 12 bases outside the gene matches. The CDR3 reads CASRPPQGTWTEAFF. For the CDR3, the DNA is TGTGCCAGCAGGCCACCACAGGGGACGTGGACTGAAGCTTTCTTT.

CDR3 DNA sequence: TGTGCCATCAGTGAGACCCTTACCGAGCGGCCCACAGATACGCAGTATTTT. This gives the protein CAISETLTERPTDTQYF. This rearrangement joins TRBV10-3 to TRBJ2-3; possibly TRBD2 for D (5 bases). The ends were cut back, 2 bases at V and 2 bases at J, with 17 bases in the middle. The CDR3 consists of 17 residues. The germline CDR1 and CDR2 sequences are ENHRY and SYGVKD.

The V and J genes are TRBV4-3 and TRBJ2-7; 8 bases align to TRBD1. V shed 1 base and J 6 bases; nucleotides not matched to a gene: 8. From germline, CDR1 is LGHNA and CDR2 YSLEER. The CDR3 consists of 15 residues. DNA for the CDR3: TGCGCCAGCAGCCAAGTGGGGACAGGAGGGCCCGAGCAGTACTTC. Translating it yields CASSQVGTGGPEQYF.

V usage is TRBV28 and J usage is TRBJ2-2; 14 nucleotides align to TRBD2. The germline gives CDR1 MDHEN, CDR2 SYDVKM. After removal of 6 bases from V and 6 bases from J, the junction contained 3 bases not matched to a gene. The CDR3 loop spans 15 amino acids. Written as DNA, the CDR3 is TGTGCCAGCAGCTCGGGACTAGCGGGAGCCGGGGAGCTGTTTTTT. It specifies CASSSGLAGAGELFF.

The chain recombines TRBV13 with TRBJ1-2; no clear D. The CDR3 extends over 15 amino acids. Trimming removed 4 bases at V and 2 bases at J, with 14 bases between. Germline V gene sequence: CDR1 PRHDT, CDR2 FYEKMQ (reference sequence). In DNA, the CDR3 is TGTGCCAGCAGCTCCGTGGAGGAGCAAAACTATGGCTACACCTTC. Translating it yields CASSSVEEQNYGYTF.

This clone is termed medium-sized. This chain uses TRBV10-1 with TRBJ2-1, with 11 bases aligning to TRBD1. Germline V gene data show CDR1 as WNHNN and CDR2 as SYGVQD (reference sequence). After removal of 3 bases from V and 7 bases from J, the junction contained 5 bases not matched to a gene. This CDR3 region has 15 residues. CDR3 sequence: CASSDPGTGGNEQFF. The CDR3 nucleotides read TGCGCCAGCAGTGACCCCGGGACAGGGGGGAATGAGCAGTTCTTC.

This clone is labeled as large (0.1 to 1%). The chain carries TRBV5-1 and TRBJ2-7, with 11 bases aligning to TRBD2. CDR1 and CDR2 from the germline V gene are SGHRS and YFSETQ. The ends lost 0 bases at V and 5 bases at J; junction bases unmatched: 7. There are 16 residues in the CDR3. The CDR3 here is CASSLATSGRIHEQYF. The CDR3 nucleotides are TGCGCCAGCAGCTTGGCCACTAGCGGGAGAATACACGAGCAGTACTTC. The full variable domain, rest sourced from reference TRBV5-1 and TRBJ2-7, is KAGVTQTPRYLIKTRGQQVTLSCSPISGHRSVSWYQQTPGQGLQFLFEYFSETQRNKGNFPGRFSGRQFSNSRSEMNVSTLELGDSALYLCASSLATSGRIHEQYFGPGTRLTVT.

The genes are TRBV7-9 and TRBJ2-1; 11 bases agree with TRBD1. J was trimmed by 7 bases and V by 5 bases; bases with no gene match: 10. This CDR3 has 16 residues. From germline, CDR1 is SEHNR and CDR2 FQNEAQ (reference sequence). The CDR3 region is CASSRRTGGFRNEQFF. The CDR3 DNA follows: TGTGCCAGCAGCCGCCGGACAGGGGGCTTCCGAAATGAGCAGTTCTTC.

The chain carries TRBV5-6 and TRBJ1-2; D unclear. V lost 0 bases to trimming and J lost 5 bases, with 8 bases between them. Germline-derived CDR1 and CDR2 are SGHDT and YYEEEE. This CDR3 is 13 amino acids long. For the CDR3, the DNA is TGTGCCAGCAGCTTGGTGACAAAATATGGCTACACCTTC. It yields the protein CASSLVTKYGYTF.

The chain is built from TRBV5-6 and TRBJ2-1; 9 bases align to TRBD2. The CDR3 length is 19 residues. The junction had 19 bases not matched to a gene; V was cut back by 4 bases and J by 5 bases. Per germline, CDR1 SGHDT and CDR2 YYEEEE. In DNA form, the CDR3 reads TGTGCCAGCAGCATACTTAAGGGTGGAGGGGGACTAGCAAACAATGAGCAGTTCTTC. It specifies CASSILKGGGGLANNEQFF.

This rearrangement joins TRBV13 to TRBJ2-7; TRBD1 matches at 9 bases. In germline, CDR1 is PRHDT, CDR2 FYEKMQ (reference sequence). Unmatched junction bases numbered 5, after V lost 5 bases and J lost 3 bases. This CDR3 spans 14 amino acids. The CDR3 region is CASSTRDRVYEQYF. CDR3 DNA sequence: TGTGCCAGCAGCACCCGGGACAGGGTCTACGAGCAGTACTTC.

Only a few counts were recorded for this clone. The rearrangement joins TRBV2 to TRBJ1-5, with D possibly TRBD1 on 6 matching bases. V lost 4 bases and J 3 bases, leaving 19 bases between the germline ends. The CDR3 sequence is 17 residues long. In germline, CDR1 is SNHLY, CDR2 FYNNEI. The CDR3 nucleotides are TGTGCCAGCAGTGCGGTGGGGGCAATCCCCACCAATCAGCCCCAGCATTTT. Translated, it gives CASSAVGAIPTNQPQHF.

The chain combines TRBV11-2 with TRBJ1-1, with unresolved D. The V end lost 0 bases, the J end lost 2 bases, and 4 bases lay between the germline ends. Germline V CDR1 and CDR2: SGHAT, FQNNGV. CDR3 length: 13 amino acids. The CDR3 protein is CASSLDLNTEAFF. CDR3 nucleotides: TGTGCCAGCAGCTTAGACCTCAACACTGAAGCTTTCTTT.

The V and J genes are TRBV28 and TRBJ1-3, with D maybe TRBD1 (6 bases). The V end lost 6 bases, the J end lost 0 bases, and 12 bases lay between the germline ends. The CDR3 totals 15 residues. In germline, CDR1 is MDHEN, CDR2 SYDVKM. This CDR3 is CASSHRVDSGNTIYF. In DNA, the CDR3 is TGTGCCAGCAGCCACAGGGTTGACTCTGGAAACACCATATATTTT.

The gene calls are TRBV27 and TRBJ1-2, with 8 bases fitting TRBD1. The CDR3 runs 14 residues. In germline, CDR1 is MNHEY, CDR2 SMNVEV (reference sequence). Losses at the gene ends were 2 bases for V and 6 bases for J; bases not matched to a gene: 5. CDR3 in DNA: TGTGCCAGCAGTTTAGGACAGGGTTTACATGGCTACACCTTC. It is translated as CASSLGQGLHGYTF.

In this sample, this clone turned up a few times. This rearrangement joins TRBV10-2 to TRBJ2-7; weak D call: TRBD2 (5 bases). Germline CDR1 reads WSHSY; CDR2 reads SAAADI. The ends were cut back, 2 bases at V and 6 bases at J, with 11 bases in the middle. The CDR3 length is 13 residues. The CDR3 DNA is TGCGCCAGCAGTGAGGACTGGGAGTCCGAGCAGTACTTC. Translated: CASSEDWESEQYF.

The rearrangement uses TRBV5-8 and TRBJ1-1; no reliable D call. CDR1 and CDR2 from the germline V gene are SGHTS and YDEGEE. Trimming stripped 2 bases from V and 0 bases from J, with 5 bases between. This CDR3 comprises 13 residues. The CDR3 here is CASSLIVNTEAFF. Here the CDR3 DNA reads TGTGCCAGCAGCTTAATAGTGAACACTGAAGCTTTCTTT.

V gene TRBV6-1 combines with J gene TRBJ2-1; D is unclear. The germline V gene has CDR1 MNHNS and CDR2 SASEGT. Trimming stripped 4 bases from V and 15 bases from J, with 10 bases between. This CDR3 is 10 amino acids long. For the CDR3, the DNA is TGTGCCAGCAGTGTCCTGACTCCGTTCTTC. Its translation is CASSVLTPFF.

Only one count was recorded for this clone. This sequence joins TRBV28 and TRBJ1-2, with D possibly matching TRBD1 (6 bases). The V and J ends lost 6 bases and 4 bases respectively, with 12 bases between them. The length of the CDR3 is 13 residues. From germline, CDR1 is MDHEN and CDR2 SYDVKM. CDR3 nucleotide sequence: TGTGCCAGCAGCTTAACAGGGCGCTATGGCTACACCTTC. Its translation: CASSLTGRYGYTF.

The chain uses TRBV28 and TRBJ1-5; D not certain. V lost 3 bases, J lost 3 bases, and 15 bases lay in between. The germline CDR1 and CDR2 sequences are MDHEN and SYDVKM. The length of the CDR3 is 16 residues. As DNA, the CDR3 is TGTGCCAGCAGTTTTGGAGACCCGATCGACAATCAGCCCCAGCATTTT. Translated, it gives CASSFGDPIDNQPQHF.

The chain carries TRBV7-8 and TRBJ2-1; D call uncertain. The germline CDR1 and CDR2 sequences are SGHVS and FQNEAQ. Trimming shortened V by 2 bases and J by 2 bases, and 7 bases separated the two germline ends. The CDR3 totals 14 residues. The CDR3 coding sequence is TGTGCCAGCAGCTTAACAGTGACCTACAATGAGCAGTTCTTC. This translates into CASSLTVTYNEQFF.

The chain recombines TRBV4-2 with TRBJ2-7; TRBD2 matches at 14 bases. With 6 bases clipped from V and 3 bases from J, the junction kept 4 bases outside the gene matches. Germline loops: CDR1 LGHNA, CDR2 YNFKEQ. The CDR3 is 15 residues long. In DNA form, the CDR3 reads TGTGCCAGCAGACTGGGACTAGCGGGAGTCTACGAGCAGTACTTC. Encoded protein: CASRLGLAGVYEQYF.

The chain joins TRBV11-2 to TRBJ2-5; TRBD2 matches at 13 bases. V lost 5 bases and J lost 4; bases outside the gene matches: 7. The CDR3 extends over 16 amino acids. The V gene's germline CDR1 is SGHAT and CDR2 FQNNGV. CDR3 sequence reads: CASSPGLAGALETQYF. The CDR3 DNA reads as TGTGCCAGCAGCCCAGGACTAGCGGGGGCTTTAGAGACCCAGTACTTC.